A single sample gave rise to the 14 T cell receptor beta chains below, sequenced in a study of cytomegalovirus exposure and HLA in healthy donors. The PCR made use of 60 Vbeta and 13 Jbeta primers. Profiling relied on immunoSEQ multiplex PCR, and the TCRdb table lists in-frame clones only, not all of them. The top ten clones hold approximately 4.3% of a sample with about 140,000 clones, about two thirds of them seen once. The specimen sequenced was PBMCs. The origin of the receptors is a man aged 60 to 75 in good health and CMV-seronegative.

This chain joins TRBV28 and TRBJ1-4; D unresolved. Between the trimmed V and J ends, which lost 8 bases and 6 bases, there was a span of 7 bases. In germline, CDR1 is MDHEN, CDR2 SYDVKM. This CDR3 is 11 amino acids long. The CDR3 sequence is CASRGDEKLFF. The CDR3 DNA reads TGTGCCAGCCGCGGGGATGAAAAACTGTTTTTT.

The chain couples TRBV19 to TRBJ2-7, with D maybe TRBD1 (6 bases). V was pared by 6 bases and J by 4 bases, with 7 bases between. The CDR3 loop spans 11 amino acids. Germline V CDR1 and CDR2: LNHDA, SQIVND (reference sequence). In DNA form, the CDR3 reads TGTGCCAGTAGGACAGGTTACGAGCAGTACTTC. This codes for CASRTGYEQYF.

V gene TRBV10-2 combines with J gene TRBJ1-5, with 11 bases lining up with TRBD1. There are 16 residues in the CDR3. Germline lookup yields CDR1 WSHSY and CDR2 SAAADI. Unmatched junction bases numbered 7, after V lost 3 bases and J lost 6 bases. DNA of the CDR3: TGCGCCAGCAGTGATGGGACAGGGGGTTTTAGTCAGCCCCAGCATTTT. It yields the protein CASSDGTGGFSQPQHF.

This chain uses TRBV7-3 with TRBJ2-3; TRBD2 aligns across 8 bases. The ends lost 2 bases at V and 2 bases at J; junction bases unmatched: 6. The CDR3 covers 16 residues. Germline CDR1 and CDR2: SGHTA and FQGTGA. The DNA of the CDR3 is TGTGCCAGCAGCTTAGGTCTAGCGGGCATCACAGATACGCAGTATTTT. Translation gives CASSLGLAGITDTQYF. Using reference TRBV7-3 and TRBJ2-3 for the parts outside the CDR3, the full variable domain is GAGVSQTPSNKVTEKGKYVELRCDPISGHTALYWYRQSLGQGPEFLIYFQGTGAADDSGLPNDRFFAVRPEGSVSTLKIQRTERGDSAVYLCASSLGLAGITDTQYFGPGTRLTVL.

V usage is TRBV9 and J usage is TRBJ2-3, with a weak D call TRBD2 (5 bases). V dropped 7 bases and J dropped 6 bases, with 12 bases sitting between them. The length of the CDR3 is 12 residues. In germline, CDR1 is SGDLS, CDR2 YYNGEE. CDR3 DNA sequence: TGTGCCAGCCCTCCCACTAGGGATACGCAGTATTTT. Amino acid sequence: CASPPTRDTQYF. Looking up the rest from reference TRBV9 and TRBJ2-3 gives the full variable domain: DSGVTQTPKHLITATGQRVTLRCSPRSGDLSVYWYQQSLDQGLQFLIQYYNGEERAKGNILERFSAQQFPDLHSELNLSSLELGDSALYFCASPPTRDTQYFGPGTRLTVL.

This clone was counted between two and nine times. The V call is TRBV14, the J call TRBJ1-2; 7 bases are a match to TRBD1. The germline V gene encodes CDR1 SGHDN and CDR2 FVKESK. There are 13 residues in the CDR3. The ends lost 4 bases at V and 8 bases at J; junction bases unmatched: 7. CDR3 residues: CASSLKQGGGYTF. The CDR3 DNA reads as TGTGCCAGCAGCCTCAAGCAGGGGGGAGGCTACACCTTC.

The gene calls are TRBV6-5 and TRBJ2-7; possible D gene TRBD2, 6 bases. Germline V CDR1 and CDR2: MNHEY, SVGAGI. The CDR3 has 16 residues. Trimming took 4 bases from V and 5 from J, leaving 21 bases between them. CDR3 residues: CASSSSFGSGFDEQYF. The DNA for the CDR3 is TGTGCCAGCAGTTCCTCTTTCGGGAGCGGGTTTGACGAGCAGTACTTC.

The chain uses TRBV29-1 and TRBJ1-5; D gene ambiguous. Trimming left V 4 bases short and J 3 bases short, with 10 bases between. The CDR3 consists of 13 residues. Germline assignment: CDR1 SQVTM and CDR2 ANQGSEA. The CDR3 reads CSVAGSNNQPQHF. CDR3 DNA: TGCAGCGTTGCCGGGTCCAACAATCAGCCCCAGCATTTT.

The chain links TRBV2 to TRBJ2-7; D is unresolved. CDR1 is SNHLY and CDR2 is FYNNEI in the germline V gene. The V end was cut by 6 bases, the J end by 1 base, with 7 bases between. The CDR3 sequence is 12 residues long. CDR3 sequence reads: CASRRISYEQYF. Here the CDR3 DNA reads TGTGCCAGCAGGCGGATTTCCTACGAGCAGTACTTC.

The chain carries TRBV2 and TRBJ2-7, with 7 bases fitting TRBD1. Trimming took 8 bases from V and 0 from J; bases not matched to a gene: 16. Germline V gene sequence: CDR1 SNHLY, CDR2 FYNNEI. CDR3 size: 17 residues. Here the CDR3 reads CASLILGQDGFSYEQYF. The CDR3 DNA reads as TGTGCCAGCCTAATATTAGGACAGGACGGATTCTCCTACGAGCAGTACTTC.

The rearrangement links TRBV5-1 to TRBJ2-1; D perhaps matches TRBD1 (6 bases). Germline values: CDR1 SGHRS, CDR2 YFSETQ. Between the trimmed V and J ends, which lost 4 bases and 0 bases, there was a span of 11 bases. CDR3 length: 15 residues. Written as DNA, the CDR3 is TGCGCCAGCAGCACCGGGACAACCTCCTACAATGAGCAGTTCTTC. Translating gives CASSTGTTSYNEQFF.

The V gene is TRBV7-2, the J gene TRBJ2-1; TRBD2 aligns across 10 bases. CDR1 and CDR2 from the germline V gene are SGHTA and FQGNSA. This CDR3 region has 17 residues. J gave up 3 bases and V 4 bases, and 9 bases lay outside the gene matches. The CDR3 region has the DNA TGTGCCAGCAGCTCCCCCAGCGGGGGGGGGCTCTACAATGAGCAGTTCTTC. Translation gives CASSSPSGGGLYNEQFF.

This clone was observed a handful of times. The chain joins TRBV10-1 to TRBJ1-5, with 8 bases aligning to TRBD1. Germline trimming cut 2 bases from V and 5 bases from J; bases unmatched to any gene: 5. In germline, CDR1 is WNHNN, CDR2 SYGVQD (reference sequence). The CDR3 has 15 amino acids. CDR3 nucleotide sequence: TGCGCCAGCAGTGAGAGGGCAGGGGGCCATCAGCCCCAGCATTTT. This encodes CASSERAGGHQPQHF.

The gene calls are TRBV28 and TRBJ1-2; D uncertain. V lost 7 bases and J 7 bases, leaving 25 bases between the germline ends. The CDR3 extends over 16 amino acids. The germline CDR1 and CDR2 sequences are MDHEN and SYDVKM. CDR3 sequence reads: CASKSGGVFPLLGYTF. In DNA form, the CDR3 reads TGTGCCAGCAAATCCGGAGGTGTTTTTCCATTGCTTGGCTACACCTTC.